The 18 T cell receptor beta chains listed next were all sequenced from one sample in a study of CD8+CD57+ T cells in acquired aplastic anemia. The TCR beta profiling, which covered VDJ combination and CDR3 sequence, was carried out using genomic DNA as the template. TCRdb used MiXCR to reprocess the reads, holding one entry per CDR3 protein. The sample shows a few hundred thousand distinct CDR3 sequences, 60% to 80% of them seen only once. Sequenced input: sorted CD4+, CD8+, or CD8+CD57+ T cells (not recorded which) from PBMCs. These receptors were collected from a human donor in good health, serving as a control.

Concerning this clonotype itself: The conserved phenylalanine or tryptophan normally closing the CDR3 is absent here, so this likely arose from a read error. The DNA is omitted, as the CDR3 cannot be located on it reliably, and the CDR3 follows TCRdb's listing. The chain joins TRBV2 to TRBJ2-2. Germline CDR1 reads SNHLY; CDR2 reads FYNNEI. The CDR3 is 15 residues long, ends included. The CDR3 loop is CASSQSSGITGELFL.

This clonotype showed up just a few times. The chain links TRBV7-9 to TRBJ1-2, with a tentative D call TRBD1 (5 bases). The CDR3 runs to 14 residues. The germline gives CDR1 SEHNR, CDR2 FQNEAQ (reference sequence). The germline V and J ends were trimmed by 5 bases and 3 bases, with 13 bases remaining between them. The CDR3 DNA reads TGTGCCAGCAGCCCGGGACCTACACACTATGGCTACACCTTC. Amino acids: CASSPGPTHYGYTF.

This clonotype has at least ten counts. This chain joins TRBV11-2 and TRBJ2-1; 11 bases agree with TRBD2. This CDR3 is built from 16 residues. In germline, CDR1 is SGHAT, CDR2 FQNNGV. The ends lost 5 bases at V and 5 bases at J; junction bases unmatched: 8. CDR3 bases: TGTGCCAGCAGCCCCCGGACTAGCGGGCCCCACAATGAGCAGTTCTTC. It is translated as CASSPRTSGPHNEQFF.

In this sample, this clonotype turned up many times. The chain joins TRBV19 to TRBJ1-2, with TRBD1 identical over 11 bases. The length of the CDR3 is 15 residues. CDR1 is LNHDA, CDR2 SQIVND, per germline (reference sequence). V shed 6 bases and J 8 bases; nucleotides not matched to a gene: 11. The CDR3, as DNA: TGTGCCAGTAGCCCCACCGGACAGGGGGCGATGGGCTACACCTTC. It is translated as CASSPTGQGAMGYTF.

This chain uses TRBV9 with TRBJ2-1, with 8 positions matching TRBD1. Per the germline V gene, CDR1 is SGDLS and CDR2 is YYNGEE. The CDR3 spans 15 residues. V dropped 5 bases and J dropped 4; count of bases not matched to a gene: 8. The CDR3 spells CASRRGQGGYNEQFF. CDR3 nucleotide sequence: TGTGCCAGCAGGAGAGGACAGGGCGGTTACAATGAGCAGTTCTTC.

This clonotype came up many times. This chain connects TRBV13 to TRBJ2-7, with a possible D match to TRBD2 (7 bases). Trimming stripped 2 bases from V and 6 bases from J, with 14 bases between. CDR1 and CDR2 (germline): PRHDT, FYEKMQ (reference sequence). The CDR3 extends over 14 amino acids. CDR3 loop: CASSLQQGRGEQYF. The CDR3 nucleotides are TGTGCCAGCAGCTTACAGCAGGGGAGGGGCGAGCAGTACTTC.

This clonotype was seen ten or more times. The J gene is TRBJ2-7, the V gene TRBV12-3 or TRBV12-4, with D maybe TRBD1 (5 bases). V was shortened by 2 bases and J by 2 bases, with 10 bases between the two germline ends. The CDR3 contains 14 residues. The CDR3 coding sequence is TGTGCCAGCAGTTTAAGGGGCAAAACCTACGAGCAGTACTTC. Its protein product is CASSLRGKTYEQYF.

Comment on this clonotype: The germline gene is not matched at one end of the junction; a read error may be the cause. This chain links TRBV2 with TRBJ1-6; D unclear. There are 14 residues in the CDR3. Germline V CDR1 and CDR2: SNHLY, FYNNEI. CDR3 amino acids: CASNNPGYNQPHHF. CDR3 sequence (DNA): TGTGCCAGCAATAACCCTGGCTATAATCAGCCCCACCACTTT.

V and J are TRBV25-1 and TRBJ1-3; possible D gene TRBD1, 6 bases. V was trimmed by 0 bases and J by 8 bases, leaving 20 bases between them. The V gene's germline CDR1 is MGHDK and CDR2 SYGVNS. The CDR3 is 17 amino acids. CDR3: CASSEYKGVNYGYTIYF. CDR3 DNA sequence: TGTGCCAGCAGTGAATATAAGGGGGTTAACTATGGCTACACCATATATTTT.

This clonotype occurred a few times. This chain connects TRBV4-2 to TRBJ2-7; 7 bases fit TRBD2. The CDR3 length is 17 residues. The germline CDR1 and CDR2 sequences are LGHNA and YNFKEQ. V shed 0 bases, J shed 2 bases, and the junction held 10 bases outside the gene matches. The CDR3 loop reads CASSQDQPLAATYEQYF. CDR3 coding DNA: TGTGCCAGCAGCCAAGATCAGCCCCTAGCGGCAACCTACGAGCAGTACTTC.

This clonotype was counted many times. The CDR3 loop is CASGTGLGHNQPQHF. The CDR3 nucleotides read TGTGCCAGCGGGACAGGGTTGGGGCACAATCAGCCCCAGCATTTT. The rearrangement links TRBV2 to TRBJ1-5; TRBD1 matches 9 bases. There are 15 residues in the CDR3. Germline V gene lookup returns CDR1 SNHLY and CDR2 FYNNEI. V dropped 8 bases and J dropped 3; count of bases not matched to a gene: 8. Using reference TRBV2 and TRBJ1-5 for the parts outside the CDR3, the full variable domain is EPEVTQTPSHQVTQMGQEVILRCVPISNHLYFYWYRQILGQKVEFLVSFYNNEISEKSEIFDDQFSVERPDGSNFTLKIRSTKLEDSAMYFCASGTGLGHNQPQHFGDGTRLSIL.

The chain links TRBV6-5 to TRBJ1-4; a weak D match, TRBD1 (5 bases). The CDR3 has 14 residues. Trimming left V 8 bases short and J 7 bases short, with 17 bases between. From germline, CDR1 is MNHEY and CDR2 SVGAGI. In DNA form, the CDR3 reads TGTGCCAGCGGGAAGGACCGGGACGGTGAAAAACTGTTTTTT. Amino acids: CASGKDRDGEKLFF.

This clonotype occurred many times. This chain joins TRBV7-2 and TRBJ1-1; D remains unclear. CDR1 and CDR2 from the germline V gene are SGHTA and FQGNSA. With 1 base removed from V and 2 bases from J, the gap between germline ends came to 8 bases. The CDR3 spans 14 residues. The CDR3 loop reads CASSLEVRNTEAFF. The CDR3 DNA reads as TGTGCCAGCAGCTTAGAGGTGCGCAACACTGAAGCTTTCTTT. Full variable domain (remainder filled in from reference TRBV7-2 and TRBJ1-1): GAGVSQSPSNKVTEKGKDVELRCDPISGHTALYWYRQSLGQGLEFLIYFQGNSAPDKSGLPSDRFSAERTGGSVSTLTIQRTQQEDSAVYLCASSLEVRNTEAFFGQGTRLTVV.

This clonotype has at least ten counts. This chain uses TRBV30 with TRBJ2-5, with D possibly matching TRBD2 (5 bases). CDR3 length: 13 residues. The germline V and J ends were trimmed by 3 bases and 2 bases, with 10 bases remaining between them. Looked up from germline, CDR1 is GTSNPN and CDR2 is SVGIG (reference sequence). CDR3 coding DNA: TGTGCCTGGAGACACCGGGGTCAAGAGACCCAGTACTTC. The encoded protein is CAWRHRGQETQYF.

Details on this clonotype: A read error is likely, as this CDR3 ends without the conserved phenylalanine or tryptophan. This rearrangement joins TRBV2 to TRBJ1-6; D gene unclear. Germline CDR1 reads SNHLY; CDR2 reads FYNNEI. The CDR3 runs 13 residues. The V gene lost 6 bases and the J gene lost 13 bases, with 16 bases spanning the gap. DNA for the CDR3: TGTGCCAGCAGCGTAGAAGAGAGAACGCCCCTCCACCTT. Protein: CASSVEERTPLHL.

On this clonotype: Possible read error: a much larger clone is one base away. V gene TRBV11-2 combines with J gene TRBJ2-3, with D perhaps TRBD2 (6 bases). CDR1 and CDR2 (germline): SGHAT, FQNNGV. Trimming cost V 7 bases and J 4 bases, with 21 bases left between them. The CDR3 totals 16 residues. CDR3: CASNSYRRGRADTQYF. The DNA for the CDR3 is TGTGCCAGCAACTCTTACCGGAGGGGCCGAGCAGATACGCAGTATTTT. Using reference TRBV11-2 and TRBJ2-3 for the parts outside the CDR3, the full variable domain is EAGVAQSPRYKIIEKRQSVAFWCNPISGHATLYWYQQILGQGPKLLIQFQNNGVVDDSQLPKDRFSAERLKGVDSTLKIQPAKLEDSAVYLCASNSYRRGRADTQYFGPGTRLTVL.

The V call is TRBV5-1, the J call TRBJ2-3; TRBD1 aligns across 7 bases. This CDR3 comprises 14 residues. The junction had 2 bases not matched to a gene; V was cut back by 4 bases and J by 0 bases. Germline CDR1 SGHRS, CDR2 YFSETQ. DNA for the CDR3: TGCGCCAGCAGCGGGACAGTTAGCACAGATACGCAGTATTTT. Translating it yields CASSGTVSTDTQYF.

On this clonotype itself: The junction does not match germline at one end; this may be a read error. The genes are TRBV7-6 and TRBJ2-6, with a possible D match to TRBD2 (5 bases). This CDR3 has 18 amino acids. Germline CDR1 SGHVS, CDR2 FNYEAQ. CDR3 nucleotide sequence: TGTGCCAGCAGTCCATTAGCGCAGTACTACTCTGGGGACAACGTCCTGACTTTC. It specifies CASSPLAQYYSGDNVLTF.